Presented here are 9 T cell receptor beta chains from one specimen sequenced in a study of blood T cell repertoires in COVID-19. Profiled with immunoSEQ multiplex PCR; TCRdb holds only in-frame clones, not every one. Here the sample spans tens of thousands of clones, around 80% being singletons. The specimen sequenced was peripheral blood. These receptors were obtained from a human donor in a cohort sampled during active COVID-19.

The V call is TRBV28, the J call TRBJ2-5; D might be TRBD2 (5 bases). Trimming took off 7 bases at V and 4 bases at J, with 16 bases between the two ends. The CDR3 is made up of 14 amino acids. The germline CDR1 and CDR2 sequences are MDHEN and SYDVKM. The CDR3 nucleotides read TGTGCCAGCAACCCCCCCCTAGCTGGAGAGACCCAGTACTTC. Protein product: CASNPPLAGETQYF.

This rearrangement joins TRBV3-1 (or the pseudogene TRBV3-2) to TRBJ2-4; 8 bases match TRBD2. The germline gives CDR1 LGHDT, CDR2 YNNKEL (reference sequence). V trimming: 0 bases; J trimming: 1 base; junction bases outside the gene matches: 2. There are 16 residues in the CDR3. Here the CDR3 reads CASSQEAGVAKNIQYF. The CDR3 DNA is TGTGCCAGCAGCCAAGAAGCGGGAGTTGCCAAAAACATTCAGTACTTC.

This chain links TRBV19 with TRBJ1-6, with 8 nucleotides matching TRBD1. Per the germline V gene, CDR1 is LNHDA and CDR2 is SQIVND (reference sequence). The CDR3 covers 13 residues. V was clipped by 8 bases and J by 9 bases; unmatched bases: 6. The CDR3 spells CASGGQVLSPLHF. CDR3 bases: TGTGCCAGTGGGGGACAGGTGCTTTCACCCCTCCACTTT.

The gene calls are TRBV28 and TRBJ1-6, with D possibly matching TRBD1 (5 bases). The germline gives CDR1 MDHEN, CDR2 SYDVKM. This CDR3 contains 12 residues. V lost 2 bases and J 15 bases, leaving 11 bases between the germline ends. This CDR3 is CASSLGQGSLHF. The CDR3 DNA reads as TGTGCCAGCAGTTTAGGGCAGGGTAGCCTCCACTTT.

This clone appeared a single time. The rearrangement links TRBV3-1 (or the pseudogene TRBV3-2) to TRBJ1-1; possible D gene TRBD1, 5 bases. Germline V CDR1 and CDR2: LGHDT, YNNKEL (reference sequence). The CDR3 runs 13 residues. Trimming took off 6 bases at V and 6 bases at J, with 14 bases between the two ends. The CDR3 here is CASRSRGVPEAFF. CDR3 in DNA: TGTGCCAGCAGGTCCCGGGGGGTCCCTGAAGCTTTCTTT.

CDR3 protein: CASGGAQNIQYF. The CDR3, as DNA: TGTGCCAGTGGGGGGGCCCAAAACATTCAGTACTTC. The chain recombines TRBV12-3 or TRBV12-4 with TRBJ2-4, with D perhaps matching TRBD2 (7 bases). The V gene lost 9 bases and the J gene lost 5 bases, with 11 bases spanning the gap. The CDR3 contains 12 residues.

The chain employs TRBV6-6 and TRBJ2-1; TRBD2 matches 8 bases. Germline CDR1 and CDR2: MNHNY and SVGAGI (reference sequence). After removal of 10 bases from V and 5 bases from J, the junction contained 13 bases not matched to a gene. The CDR3 totals 15 residues. The DNA for the CDR3 is TGTGCCACCGCGGCGAGCGGGAGCCTGAACAATGAGCAGTTCTTC. Amino acids: CATAASGSLNNEQFF.

The chain combines TRBV11-2 with TRBJ1-4; maybe TRBD1 (5 bases). Per germline, CDR1 SGHAT and CDR2 FQNNGV. Trimming removed 3 bases at V and 7 bases at J, with 18 bases between. The CDR3 is made up of 16 amino acids. The CDR3 loop reads CASSFYPQGKSEKLFF. For the CDR3, the DNA is TGTGCCAGCAGCTTTTACCCCCAGGGTAAGAGTGAAAAACTGTTTTTT.

This clone was seen a handful of times. This chain uses TRBV7-9 with TRBJ1-2; 7 positions match TRBD1. Looked up from germline, CDR1 is SEHNR and CDR2 is FQNEAQ (reference sequence). The CDR3 loop spans 17 amino acids. Trimming at V came to 5 bases and at J to 0 bases, leaving 12 bases not matched to a gene. The CDR3 DNA follows: TGTGCCAGCAGCCCCCGCGGGACAGTGATATCTAACTATGGCTACACCTTC. It specifies CASSPRGTVISNYGYTF.